This T cell receptor beta chain was captured by sequencing in a study of neurological immune-mediated disorders. TCRdb re-called the 5' RACE reads with MiXCR, one entry per CDR3 protein. The profile shows 55,000 to 70,000 distinct CDR3 sequences, 3.9% of them singletons. This clonotype was seen more than once but under ten times. The CDR3 spans 13 residues. V shed 7 bases, J shed 7 bases, and the junction held 9 bases outside the gene matches. CDR1 SNHLY and CDR2 FYNNEI come from the germline V gene. The chain joins TRBV2 to TRBJ1-1; 7 positions agree with TRBD1. The source material was PBMCs. This TCR was sampled from a young man with multiple sclerosis. The CDR3 sequence: CASNRQGAGEAFF. CDR3 nucleotide sequence: TGTGCCAGCAACAGACAGGGAGCAGGTGAAGCTTTCTTT.